The 19 T cell receptor beta chains below come from one sample, sequenced in a study of chemoradiotherapy in HPV16-positive cancers. Generated by immunoSEQ multiplex PCR, the TCRdb table keeps only in-frame clones and is missing some. Seen here are tens of thousands of clones, about 85% observed once, and the top ten hold under 2.5%. Sequenced here: blood, sampled from a patient who underwent chemoradiotherapy. The receptor set was obtained from a human donor with HPV-associated anogenital cancer.

The rearrangement joins TRBV2 to TRBJ2-7, with D tentatively TRBD1 (6 bases). The CDR3 runs to 14 residues. Germline CDR1 and CDR2: SNHLY and FYNNEI. Trimming cost V 7 bases and J 0 bases, with 13 bases left between them. The CDR3 here is CASKFDRSSYEQYF. CDR3 nucleotide sequence: TGTGCCAGCAAATTCGACAGGTCCTCCTACGAGCAGTACTTC.

The rearrangement uses TRBV19 and TRBJ1-5; possibly TRBD1 for D (6 bases). The ends were cut back, 2 bases at V and 2 bases at J, with 10 bases in the middle. Germline loops: CDR1 LNHDA, CDR2 SQIVND (reference sequence). CDR3 length: 15 residues. CDR3 sequence reads: CASSIKQGGNQPQHF. As DNA, the CDR3 is TGTGCCAGTAGTATAAAACAGGGTGGCAATCAGCCCCAGCATTTT.

The chain has TRBV4-2 and TRBJ1-4; D not certain. CDR1 and CDR2 (germline): LGHNA, YNFKEQ. Trimming took off 5 bases at V and 0 bases at J, with 4 bases between the two ends. This CDR3 has 13 amino acids. CDR3 coding DNA: TGTGCCAGCAGCTACTCAACTAATGAAAAACTGTTTTTT. Translating it yields CASSYSTNEKLFF.

The rearrangement links TRBV7-8 to TRBJ1-5; D not resolved. The CDR3 spans 15 residues. The V and J ends lost 4 bases and 0 bases respectively, with 10 bases between them. Germline V lookup: CDR1 SGHVS, CDR2 FQNEAQ. CDR3 loop: CASSSNAVSNQPQHF. The CDR3 DNA reads as TGTGCCAGCAGCTCCAATGCAGTTAGCAATCAGCCCCAGCATTTT.

The CDR3 spells CASSYVGRANTEAFF. The CDR3 DNA reads as TGTGCCAGCAGTTATGTGGGACGGGCAAACACTGAAGCTTTCTTT. V is TRBV6-5 and J is TRBJ1-1; D perhaps matches TRBD1 (5 bases). The germline V and J ends were trimmed by 3 bases and 2 bases, with 13 bases remaining between them. Per the germline V gene, CDR1 is MNHEY and CDR2 is SVGAGI. CDR3 length: 15 amino acids.

The V and J genes are TRBV18 and TRBJ2-7; maybe TRBD1 (5 bases). This CDR3 is 14 amino acids long. Germline V gives CDR1 KGHSH, CDR2 LQKENI. Trimming removed 5 bases at V and 7 bases at J, with 18 bases between. CDR3 residues: CASSMMGQNKEQYF. The CDR3 DNA sequence: TGTGCCAGCTCAATGATGGGGCAAAACAAAGAGCAGTACTTC. Full variable domain (rest looked up from reference TRBV18 and TRBJ2-7): NAGVMQNPRHLVRRRGQEARLRCSPMKGHSHVYWYRQLPEEGLKFMVYLQKENIIDESGMPKERFSAEFPKEGPSILRIQQVVRGDSAAYFCASSMMGQNKEQYFGPGTRLTVT.

The chain joins TRBV4-3 to TRBJ2-3; D gene unclear. V was cut by 4 bases and J by 6 bases, with 8 bases left in between. The length of the CDR3 is 12 residues. Germline V gene data show CDR1 as LGHNA and CDR2 as YSLEER. CDR3 region: CASSLNRDTQYF. The DNA for the CDR3 is TGCGCCAGCAGCCTCAACCGGGATACGCAGTATTTT.

This chain joins TRBV7-2 and TRBJ2-3, with 7 positions matching TRBD2. The CDR3 totals 15 residues. V shed 3 bases, J shed 2 bases, and the junction held 5 bases outside the gene matches. The germline gives CDR1 SGHTA, CDR2 FQGNSA. Here the CDR3 reads CASSFSSGHTDTQYF. The CDR3, as DNA: TGTGCCAGCAGCTTCTCTAGCGGACACACAGATACGCAGTATTTT.

This chain connects TRBV5-1 to TRBJ2-3; D is unresolved. The CDR3 contains 14 residues. Germline CDR1 and CDR2: SGHRS and YFSETQ. V was cut by 0 bases and J by 5 bases, with 10 bases left in between. Here the CDR3 reads CASSLGAPKDTQYF. CDR3 bases: TGCGCCAGCAGCTTGGGGGCTCCAAAAGATACGCAGTATTTT. The full variable domain, with the rest looked up from reference TRBV5-1 and TRBJ2-3, is KAGVTQTPRYLIKTRGQQVTLSCSPISGHRSVSWYQQTPGQGLQFLFEYFSETQRNKGNFPGRFSGRQFSNSRSEMNVSTLELGDSALYLCASSLGAPKDTQYFGPGTRLTVL.

The chain links TRBV11-2 to TRBJ1-1; D is unresolved. The ends were cut back, 2 bases at V and 1 base at J, with 8 bases in the middle. Germline assignment: CDR1 SGHAT and CDR2 FQNNGV. This CDR3 spans 14 amino acids. The CDR3 DNA sequence: TGTGCCAGCAGCTTATCGGGCCCGAACACTGAAGCTTTCTTT. Protein: CASSLSGPNTEAFF.

The CDR3 nucleotides read TGTGCCATCATGGGACCCGAGGACCCCTACGAGCAGTACTTC. Translation: CAIMGPEDPYEQYF. The J gene is TRBJ2-7, the V gene TRBV10-3, with D possibly called TRBD1 or TRBD2 (5 bases each). The germline V gene has CDR1 ENHRY and CDR2 SYGVKD. V lost 7 bases and J lost 2, with 15 bases in between. This CDR3 region has 14 residues.

The chain joins TRBV29-1 to TRBJ1-1; D is undetermined. Germline-derived CDR1 and CDR2 are SQVTM and ANQGSEA. The length of the CDR3 is 13 residues. V was pared by 4 bases and J by 2 bases, with 11 bases between. Here the CDR3 reads CSVVGQPNTEAFF. In nucleotides, the CDR3 is TGCAGCGTTGTCGGGCAGCCCAACACTGAAGCTTTCTTT.

The rearrangement joins TRBV2 to TRBJ2-2; D is uncertain. Germline CDR1 SNHLY, CDR2 FYNNEI. V lost 1 base to trimming and J lost 3 bases, with 9 bases between them. The CDR3 has 15 residues. CDR3 in DNA: TGTGCCAGCAGTGAAGTGGGGTCAGACACCGGGGAGCTGTTTTTT. It yields the protein CASSEVGSDTGELFF.

This chain connects TRBV11-2 to TRBJ2-6; either TRBD1 or TRBD2 may supply D (5 bases each). The CDR3 contains 17 residues. V lost 0 bases and J 0 bases, leaving 9 bases between the germline ends. Germline V lookup: CDR1 SGHAT, CDR2 FQNNGV. The CDR3 region has the DNA TGTGCCAGCAGCTTAGATGGGGGTTTCTCTGGGGCCAACGTCCTGACTTTC. Protein: CASSLDGGFSGANVLTF.

This sequence joins TRBV18 and TRBJ1-3; D not certain. This CDR3 is 14 amino acids long. V gave up 2 bases and J gave up 4 bases, with 9 bases separating them. Germline V gene lookup returns CDR1 KGHSH and CDR2 LQKENI. CDR3 DNA: TGTGCCAGCTCACCATCAACGGGGGGAAACACCATATATTTT. This encodes CASSPSTGGNTIYF.

This clone was observed a single time. The CDR3 spells CASSFDMAGYTF. CDR3 in DNA: TGTGCCAGCAGCTTCGACATGGCTGGCTACACCTTC. The V gene is TRBV7-9, the J gene TRBJ1-2, with no clear D. V was clipped by 3 bases and J by 7 bases, with 9 bases between them. Germline V lookup: CDR1 SEHNR, CDR2 FQNEAQ (reference sequence). The CDR3 sequence is 12 residues long.

This chain uses TRBV7-2 with TRBJ1-3; unclear D gene. Trimming cost V 1 base and J 2 bases, with 9 bases left between them. In germline, CDR1 is SGHTA, CDR2 FQGNSA. There are 15 residues in the CDR3. The CDR3 is CASSLVQWAGNTIYF. In DNA form, the CDR3 reads TGTGCCAGCAGCTTAGTCCAATGGGCTGGAAACACCATATATTTT.

The chain combines TRBV6-5 with TRBJ2-1, with 10 bases matching TRBD2. Germline V gene data show CDR1 as MNHEY and CDR2 as SVGAGI. Germline trimming cut 6 bases from V and 6 bases from J; bases unmatched to any gene: 8. The CDR3 runs 15 residues. The CDR3: CASRKLAGNINEQFF. CDR3 in DNA: TGTGCCAGCAGAAAACTAGCGGGGAATATCAATGAGCAGTTCTTC.

This clone was seen a handful of times. The rearrangement uses TRBV6-4 and TRBJ2-2; D gene ambiguous. The V gene lost 0 bases and the J gene lost 4 bases, with 3 bases spanning the gap. The germline V gene encodes CDR1 MRHNA and CDR2 SNTAGT. This CDR3 contains 13 residues. The CDR3 spells CASSDSSTGELFF. The CDR3 DNA is TGTGCCAGCAGTGACTCAAGCACCGGGGAGCTGTTTTTT.